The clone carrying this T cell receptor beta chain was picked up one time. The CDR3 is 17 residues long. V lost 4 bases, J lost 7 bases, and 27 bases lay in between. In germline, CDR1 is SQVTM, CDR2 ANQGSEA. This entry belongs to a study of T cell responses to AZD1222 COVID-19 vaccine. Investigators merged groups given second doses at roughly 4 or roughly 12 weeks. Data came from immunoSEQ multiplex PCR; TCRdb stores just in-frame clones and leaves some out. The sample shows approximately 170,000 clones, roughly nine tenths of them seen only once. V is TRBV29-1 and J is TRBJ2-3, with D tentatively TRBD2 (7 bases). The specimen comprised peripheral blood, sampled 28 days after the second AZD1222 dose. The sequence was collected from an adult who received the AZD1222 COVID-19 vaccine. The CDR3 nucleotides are TGCAGCGTTGGGTTCTGGGGGGGCGCAGAACGCATGTATACGCAGTATTTT. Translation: CSVGFWGGAERMYTQYF.